This T cell receptor beta chain was recorded in a study of diagnostic markers for celiac disease (dated by TCRdb to between 2020 and 2021). Measured from the cysteine to the phenylalanine, the CDR3 is 16 residues long. Only the protein sequence is given. Turning to this clonotype: Its target antigen remains unknown.

Sequencing relied on an Illumina MiSeq. After the reads were reprocessed by TCRdb, one entry was made per CDR3 protein sequence, with no DNA. The table of this sample itemizes 1,500 to 2,500 distinct CDR3 sequences. The ten largest clones capture roughly 15% of the sample. This receptor chain uses TRBV12-3 or TRBV12-4 and TRBJ2-2; the TRBD2 assignment by TCRdb is unverifiable without DNA. The sequenced material came from either unsorted cells or a sorted T cell fraction (not recorded which). The TCR comes from a human donor. This table probably holds off-target reads from a library built for another chain. CDR3 region: CASSYMAGGPTGELFF.